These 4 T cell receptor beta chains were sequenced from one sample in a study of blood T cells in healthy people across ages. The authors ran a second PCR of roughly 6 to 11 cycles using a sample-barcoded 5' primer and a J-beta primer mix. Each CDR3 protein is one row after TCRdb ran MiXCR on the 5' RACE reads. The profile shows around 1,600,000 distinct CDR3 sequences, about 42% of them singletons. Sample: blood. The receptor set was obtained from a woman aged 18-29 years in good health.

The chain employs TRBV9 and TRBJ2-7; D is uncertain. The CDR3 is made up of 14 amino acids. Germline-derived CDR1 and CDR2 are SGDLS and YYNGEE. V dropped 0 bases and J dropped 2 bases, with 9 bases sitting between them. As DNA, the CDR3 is TGTGCCAGCAGCGTAGGAACAAGTACCTACGAGCAGTACTTC. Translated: CASSVGTSTYEQYF.

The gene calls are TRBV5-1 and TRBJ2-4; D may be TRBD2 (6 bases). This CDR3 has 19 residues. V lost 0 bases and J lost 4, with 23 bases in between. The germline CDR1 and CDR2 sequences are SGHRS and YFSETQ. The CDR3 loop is CASSLEASGQGISKNIQYF. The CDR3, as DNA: TGCGCCAGCAGCTTGGAGGCGAGCGGGCAGGGCATTTCGAAAAACATTCAGTACTTC.

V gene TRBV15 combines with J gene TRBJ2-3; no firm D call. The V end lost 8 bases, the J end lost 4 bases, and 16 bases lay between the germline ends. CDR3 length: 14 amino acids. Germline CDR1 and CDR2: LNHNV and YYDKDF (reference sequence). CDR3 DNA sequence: TGTGCCACCCCTTGGACGTCCATAGCAGATACGCAGTATTTT. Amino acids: CATPWTSIADTQYF.

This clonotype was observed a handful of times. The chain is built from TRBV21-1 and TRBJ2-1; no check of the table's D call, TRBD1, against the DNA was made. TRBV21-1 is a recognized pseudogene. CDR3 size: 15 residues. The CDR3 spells CASSSRDNSYNEQFF. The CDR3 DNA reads TGTGCCAGCAGCTCCCGGGACAACTCCTACAATGAGCAGTTCTTC.